This T cell receptor (beta chain) was obtained from a study of blood T cell repertoires in COVID-19. The protocol was immunoSEQ multiplex PCR, while the TCRdb copy is restricted to in-frame clones and leaves out a portion. The table records more than 150,000 clones, around 81% of them present only once. The germline V gene has CDR1 LGHNA and CDR2 YNFKEQ. J was trimmed by 6 bases and V by 1 base; bases with no gene match: 4. This CDR3 contains 16 residues. The receptor was derived from an elderly woman with COVID-19, enrolled during active disease. Sequenced material: peripheral blood. The chain links TRBV4-2 to TRBJ1-5; TRBD1 aligns across 12 bases. The CDR3, as DNA: TGTGCCAGCAGCCAAGGGGACAGGGGGCGAGGTCAGCCCCAGCATTTT. It yields the protein CASSQGDRGRGQPQHF.